These 9 T cell receptor beta chains share one sample of origin, sequenced in a study of tumor and adjacent non-tumor tissue in lung cancer. No cell sorting was done before RNA was extracted from the tissue. TCRbeta libraries were built with three rounds of nested PCR, modified from ARM-PCR. TCRdb reprocessed the multiplex PCR reads with MiXCR, giving one entry per CDR3 protein. This table holds approximately 120,000 distinct CDR3 sequences, 60% to 70% found once. Sequencing was done on a sample of lung tumor tissue. All receptors derive from a man in his thirties or forties with non-small cell lung cancer.

This clonotype ranks as medium-sized. The J gene is TRBJ2-7, the V gene TRBV11-2; D tentatively fits TRBD1 or TRBD2 (5 bases each). The CDR3 extends over 15 amino acids. Germline V gene lookup returns CDR1 SGHAT and CDR2 FQNNGV. Trimming took 0 bases from V and 0 from J, leaving 9 bases between them. CDR3 in DNA: TGTGCCAGCAGCTTAGAGGGGGACGGCTCCTACGAGCAGTACTTC. Translating it yields CASSLEGDGSYEQYF.

This sequence joins TRBV7-9 and TRBJ2-6; D remains ambiguous. Per the germline V gene, CDR1 is SEHNR and CDR2 is FQNEAQ (reference sequence). The CDR3 runs to 19 residues. For the CDR3, the DNA is TGTGTCATTAGCTCTCTAGTTGTCCGACTCGGATCTGGGGCCAACGTCCTGACTTTC. It yields the protein CVISSLVVRLGSGANVLTF.

This clonotype was counted a single time. A much bigger clone sits one base away, suggesting this may be a read error. V gene TRBV5-4 combines with J gene TRBJ1-2, with D possibly TRBD1 on 5 matching bases. Per the germline V gene, CDR1 is SGHNT and CDR2 is YYREEE (reference sequence). This CDR3 spans 13 amino acids. V was clipped by 5 bases and J by 4 bases, with 12 bases between them. The CDR3, as DNA: TGTGCCAGCAGACCGTACGGGGGCTATGGCTACACCTTC. Translation: CASRPYGGYGYTF.

In the case of this clonotype: Given a much more abundant clone one base away, this may be a read error. The CDR3 sequence is CASSLYGTGFEEYF. CDR3 sequence (DNA): TGTGCCAGCAGCTTGTACGGGACCGGTTTCGAGGAGTACTTC. The chain has TRBV5-4 and TRBJ2-7, with D perhaps TRBD1 or TRBD2 (5 bases each). Germline V gives CDR1 SGHNT, CDR2 YYREEE (reference sequence). CDR3 length equals 14 residues.

On this clonotype itself: Its ends do not fully match the called genes, so a read error is possible. The rearrangement uses TRBV12-3 or TRBV12-4 and TRBJ2-7; maybe TRBD2 (5 bases). This CDR3 is 14 amino acids long. DNA for the CDR3: TGTAACAGCAGTCCCTCCGGGGTTGGCTACGATCAGTACTTC. Protein product: CNSSPSGVGYDQYF.

This clonotype is a singleton in its sample. The junction departs from the called germline gene at one end, perhaps through a read error. The rearrangement joins TRBV20-1 to TRBJ1-3, with 8 bases matching TRBD1. Per germline, CDR1 DFQATT and CDR2 SNEGSKA (reference sequence). This CDR3 comprises 15 residues. Here the CDR3 reads CSARNIQGDGNTICF. CDR3 bases: TGCAGTGCTAGAAACATACAGGGGGATGGAAACACCATATGCTTT.

Worth noting for this clonotype: A much larger clonotype is one base distant, so this may be a read error. The chain is built from TRBV12-3 or TRBV12-4 and TRBJ2-7, with D hard to call. The CDR3 runs 13 residues. The V gene lost 4 bases and the J gene lost 5 bases, with 12 bases spanning the gap. CDR3 residues: CASSSHRGNEQYF. The CDR3 DNA follows: TGTGCCAGCAGTTCTCACAGAGGAAACGAGCAGTACTTC.

As regards this clonotype: The junction differs from germline at one of its ends, possibly a read error. The chain is built from TRBV12-3 or TRBV12-4 and TRBJ2-1; 9 positions match TRBD2. The CDR3 sequence is 14 residues long. CDR3 nucleotides: TGTGCCAGTAGTTATGGCGGGAGGGCCGATGAGCAGTTCTTC. Translation: CASSYGGRADEQFF.

Details on this clonotype: Given a much more abundant clone one base away, this may be a read error. The chain combines TRBV4-1 with TRBJ2-7; TRBD1 agrees at 9 bases. This CDR3 has 18 amino acids. From germline, CDR1 is MGHRA and CDR2 YSYEKL. The DNA for the CDR3 is TGCGCCATCAGCCAAGCCCATACAGGGGGCCTAATCGCCTACGAGCAGTACTTC. Residues: CAISQAHTGGLIAYEQYF.